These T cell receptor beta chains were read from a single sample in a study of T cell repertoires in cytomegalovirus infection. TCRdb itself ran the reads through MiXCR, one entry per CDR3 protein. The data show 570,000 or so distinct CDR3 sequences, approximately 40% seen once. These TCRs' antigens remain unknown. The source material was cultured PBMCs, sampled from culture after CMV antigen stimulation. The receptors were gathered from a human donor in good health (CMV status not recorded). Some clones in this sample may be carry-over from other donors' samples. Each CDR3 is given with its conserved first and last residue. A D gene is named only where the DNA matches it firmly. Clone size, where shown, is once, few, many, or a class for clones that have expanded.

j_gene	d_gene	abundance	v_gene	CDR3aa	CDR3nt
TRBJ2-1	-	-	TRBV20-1	CSAPWGGSRGDYNEQFF	TGCAGTGCCCCATGGGGGGGCTCCAGAGGGGACTACAATGAGCAGTTCTTC
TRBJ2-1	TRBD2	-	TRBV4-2	CASSEGLAVNEQFF	TGTGCCAGCAGCGAGGGACTAGCTGTCAATGAGCAGTTCTTC
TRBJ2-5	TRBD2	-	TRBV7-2	CASTYLGGAFEETQYF	TGTGCCAGCACCTACCTCGGGGGGGCCTTTGAAGAGACCCAGTACTTC
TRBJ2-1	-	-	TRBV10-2	CASSGSIRWNEQFF	TGCGCCAGCAGTGGATCAATCCGCTGGAATGAGCAGTTCTTC
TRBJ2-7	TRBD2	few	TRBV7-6	CASSLASRASGTYEQYF	TGTGCCAGCAGCTTAGCTTCCCGGGCTAGCGGAACCTACGAGCAGTACTTC
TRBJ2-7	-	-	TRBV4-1	CASSQPGSSYEQYF	TGCGCCAGCAGCCAGCCGGGGAGTTCCTACGAGCAGTACTTC
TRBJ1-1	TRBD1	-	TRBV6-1	CASSMGQWGNTEAFF	TGTGCCAGCAGCATGGGACAGTGGGGGAACACTGAAGCTTTCTTT
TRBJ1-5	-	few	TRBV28	CASWIGTAIFNQPQHF	TGTGCCAGCTGGATTGGGACTGCGATATTCAATCAGCCCCAGCATTTT
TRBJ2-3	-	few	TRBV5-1	CASSLTPENTQYF	TGCGCCAGCAGCTTGACCCCCGAAAATACGCAGTATTTT
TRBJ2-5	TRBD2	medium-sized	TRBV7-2	CASSLGGTREETQYF	TGTGCCAGCAGCTTAGGTGGGACTAGAGAAGAGACCCAGTACTTC
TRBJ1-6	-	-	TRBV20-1	CSARKQGSNSPLHF	TGCAGTGCTAGAAAGCAGGGAAGTAATTCACCCCTCCACTTT
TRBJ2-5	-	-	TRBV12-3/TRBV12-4	CASTPRWDQETQYF	TGTGCCAGCACCCCACGGTGGGACCAAGAGACCCAGTACTTC